This T cell receptor beta chain is drawn from a study of cytomegalovirus exposure and HLA in healthy donors (TCRdb year 2017). The study in broad terms: According to an earlier analysis of several hundred of the donors, some 170 million T cells yielded 117 million unique TCR beta sequences and 276 Gb of sequence data. All discovery cohort repertoires had been generated on a single sequencing platform. An early release covering more than 500 HLA-typed donors comprised approximately 290 gigabases of sequencing data and around 80 million unique TCR sequences. The aim of the study was to test whether cataloging public T cell receptors could identify signatures of past pathogen exposure. To study patterns of TCR occurrence, a later analysis re-analyzed previously published TCR beta repertoires from several hundred donors and added high-resolution HLA genotyping. Because of strong linkage in the cohort, 4 to 6 DR-DQ haplotypes were treated as single units for association and clustering. On average, roughly 250,000 unique TCR beta nucleotide sequences were sequenced per donor among about 400 genotyped donors of the cohort, with approximately 18% of those sequences being non-productive. A later genetic analysis took genome-wide SNP genotypes for about 65% of the roughly 670 donors and used that subset as a discovery cohort. The number of donors typed differed by locus, with roughly 620-630 for A, B, C, DRB1 and DQB1, roughly 520 for DQA1, over 600 for DPA1, and about 450 for DPB1. To predict cytomegalovirus infection status, the study brought together high-throughput TCR immunosequencing, statistical association of individual TCRs with disease status, and machine learning. HLA typing included class I and class II loci at four-digit resolution. Rather than drawing on any new phenotypic data, the later analysis identified candidate immune exposures from TCR beta sequences and the way those sequences occurred across donors. Alongside the repertoire data, information on donor age, sex, ethnicity and CMV serostatus was compiled. The genetic ancestry cluster associated with self-reported Caucasian donors included about four fifths of the 300 to 400 genotyped donors. A separate validation cohort of 100 to 150 different subjects was used in addition to the roughly 640-subject first cohort. To decide whether each TCR beta V gene segment behaved as functional or pseudogenic, an earlier analysis of some 600 of the donors relied on high-throughput TCR beta sequencing. The study used immunosequencing to profile the T cell repertoires of under 700 subjects and linked those repertoires to cytomegalovirus serostatus. The investigation overall reported the following: A later analysis associated about 16,000 TCR beta sequences with specific HLA alleles at a false discovery rate of 0.05. According to a later genetic analysis, donors in an Asian-associated ancestry cluster had fewer N-insertions in productive TCRs than the approximately 650-donor mean. The presence/absence analyses assumed that sequencing depth was roughly uniform across donors, and that assumption may not be true. In a later genetic analysis, a missense DCLRE1C variant was associated with V-gene and J-gene trimming of TCR beta chains, and the association was replicated in an independent cohort. In the study, 150 to 200 TCR beta chains were listed as associated with cytomegalovirus. In an earlier analysis of approximately 600 of the donors, most TCR beta V segments were observed in productive rearrangements about 87% or about 30% of the time, broadly matching IMGT annotations. In this cohort, only TCR beta chains were sequenced, and detectable features were limited by the absence of alpha or paired-chain data. It was suggested by the authors that the approach could potentially be generalized to other disease states and immunological phenotypes. Linkage disequilibrium might explain the correlated functional status among segregating V segments, but an unknown experimental factor could not be excluded. When HLA alleles, especially DR and DQ, strongly co-occurred, attributing TCR associations to individual alleles was difficult. Most TCR sequences were seen in very few donors, while some public TCRs were found in many individuals. In a later analysis, HLA-associated TCR beta chains showed more clonal expansion and lower generation probabilities than non-associated chains that were equally common. Because counts were too low, seventeen rarely observed V segments, including chromosome 9 orphons, were excluded from the earlier analysis of 587 of the donors. Because some donors lacked HLA typing at each locus, the association tests relied only on the typed subset. For the cohort, immune exposure information was limited to CMV serostatus. The classifier was reported to diagnose cytomegalovirus status with high specificity and sensitivity in both the original and validation cohorts. A cluster of highly shared sequence variants was judged likely to be a technical artifact of the sequencing pipeline. The 87-base-pair reads could not distinguish some IMGT-functional V segments, including TRBV6-2 and TRBV6-3, so those segments were excluded. A few of the identified cytomegalovirus-associated TCR beta chains were confirmed in vitro to be specific for cytomegalovirus antigens. According to a later analysis, TCR association rates differed among HLA loci, with DRB1 alleles showing the most associated TCRs and HLA-C alleles showing the fewest. In a later analysis, several top co-occurrence clusters were reported to appear linked to parvovirus B19, influenza, CMV and Epstein-Barr virus. In a later analysis, most CMV-associated TCR beta chains were found to appear HLA-restricted, with HLA associations seemingly driven largely by CMV exposure. A further reported finding was that TCR beta sequences accurately predicted the HLA-A and HLA-B alleles for most subjects in the first cohort.

The cohort comprised 550 to 700 healthy bone marrow donors. Cohort members were all nominally healthy when sampled, although unrecorded immune exposures were likely present. The donor was CMV seropositive and was included in the group of 270 or so seropositive cohort members. Every donor gave a peripheral blood sample, and the peripheral blood mononuclear cells from that sample were used for TCR beta sequencing. The Qiagen DNeasy Blood Extraction Kit was used to extract genomic DNA from the blood cell samples. Reading from cysteine to phenylalanine, the CDR3 counts 13 amino acids. Only CDR3 DNA is held: 39 bases, read in frame from base 1. V lost 0 bases and J lost 12 bases; the stretch between them is 15 bases long. CDR1 and CDR2, looked up from the germline V gene, are SGHRS and YFSETQ. Libraries were made using the immunoSEQ multiplex PCR assay. For the multiplex PCR, a mixture combining 60 forward primers for TCR Vbeta segments and 13 reverse primers for TCR Jbeta segments was used. The CDR3 region of rearranged TCR beta genes was amplified from genomic DNA by a multiplex PCR assay. The amplified TCR beta libraries were sequenced on the Illumina HiSeq System as 87-base-pair reads. From the authors' description of their analysis: A later analysis tallied roughly 76 million unique TCR beta chains across the approximately 670 repertoires, and some 10 million of those chains were shared by two or more donors. A nearest-neighbor algorithm error-corrected the raw reads and collapsed the reads into unique sequences, merging closely related sequences to remove PCR and sequencing errors. V, D and J gene segments were assigned by aligning CDR3 sequences to IMGT reference sequences. For a sequence to be retained, at least a six-nucleotide match to both a V gene segment and a J gene segment was required. A rearrangement counted as productive if the CDR3 had no stop codons and remained in frame with V and J, and every other rearrangement counted as non-productive. CDR3 was defined by IMGT convention, running from the second conserved V-encoded cysteine to the conserved J-encoded phenylalanine. The earlier analysis of about 590 of the donors excluded sequences that lacked an unambiguous match to a single V gene segment. An earlier analysis of a few hundred of the donors classified V segments as functional when productive rearrangements were above 56.7% and as segregating when the standard deviation between donors was above 5%. A statistical classification framework was built for diagnosing cytomegalovirus status from the catalog of TCR beta chain sequences. V and J gene assignment, in a later analysis, came from comparing TCR nucleotide sequences with IMGT/GENE-DB human TR gene sequences. The TCRdist pipeline was used in a later analysis to assign CDR3 sequences and most-parsimonious VDJ recombination scenarios. In a later analysis, each TCR beta chain was defined by its CDR3 amino acid sequence together with its V-gene family, and reads without a unique V-gene family were excluded. To address suspected cross-contamination and a sequencing artifact, a later analysis removed around 600 highly shared, low-generation-probability nucleotide sequences. A later analysis calculated a clonal expansion index for each public chain from normalized within-repertoire ranks of inferred template counts. In a later analysis, generation probabilities were computed with a VDJ recombination model fitted to out-of-frame rearrangements, and the resulting probabilities were checked against IGoR. In a later analysis, hypergeometric tests were used to score TCR-TCR, TCR-HLA and TCR-CMV co-occurrence, with a repertoire-size bias correction applied to TCR pairs. False discovery rates were estimated in a later analysis by permuting HLA or CMV assignments 20 times. In a later analysis, co-occurring TCRs were grouped using DBSCAN, with TCRdist sequence similarity added in when clustering inside HLA-allele-positive subsets. Co-occurrence clustering excluded repertoires with fewer than 30,000 or more than 120,000 public chains, plus five with anomalous nucleotide sharing. The table comes from immuneACCESS by way of TCRdb, which keeps in-frame sequences with V and J called. Part of the clones is missing from these tables; in studies checked, under half for an unresolved V gene and the rest for unknown reasons. The V and J calls and clone size are taken from that table; D and trimming were inferred from the DNA. Present in this sample are about 140,000 clones, roughly 9% of which were seen just once. Of the sample, roughly 6.4% falls within the top ten clones.

About this clone: What this receptor recognizes is not known. Per-nucleotide qualities are absent, and no much larger clonotype sits a single base away.

This sequence was found in a woman aged 40 to 50 in good health and CMV-seropositive. The sequencing input was PBMCs. The sequence links TRBV5-1 to TRBJ1-1; the D gene is not confidently resolved. The CDR3 has the sequence CASSLEGWRESFF. The nucleotide sequence is given as TGCGCCAGCAGCTTGGAGGGCTGGAGGGAATCTTTCTTT. The CDR3, completed at both ends by the reference TRBV5-1 and TRBJ1-1 genes, gives the full variable domain KAGVTQTPRYLIKTRGQQVTLSCSPISGHRSVSWYQQTPGQGLQFLFEYFSETQRNKGNFPGRFSGRQFSNSRSEMNVSTLELGDSALYLCASSLEGWRESFFGQGTRLTVV.